This T cell receptor (beta chain) originates from a study of T cell clonotyping in hematopoietic cell transplantation. Germline values: CDR1 SGHAT, CDR2 FQDESV (reference sequence). This CDR3 is 12 amino acids long. Deletions cut 11 bases from V and 2 bases from J, with 12 bases between. Samples: about 28 days before transplant, then days 30, 100 and 180 after. Sequencing used immunoSEQ multiplex PCR; TCRdb keeps in-frame clones, though not all of them. The table includes fewer than 15,000 clones, around 74% detected once. Notes on the study in general: At the given depth, recipient repertoires were over 95% de novo clonotypes. Cells were unsorted, so CD4 and CD8 contributions were not separated.

In its sample, this clone is medium-sized. The antigen remains unidentified. The TCR sequence derives from a male patient between 60 and 69 years old who had an allogeneic stem cell transplant from an unrelated donor, so the T cells may come from the graft donor. Some clones in this sample may be carry-over from other donors' samples. The sequencing here drew on peripheral blood mononuclear cells, taken 180 days after allogeneic stem cell transplant. J is TRBJ1-1 and V is TRBV11-1, with D perhaps matching TRBD1 (5 bases). The CDR3 sequence: CARGWGNTEAFF. In DNA form, the CDR3 reads TGTGCCCGGGGGTGGGGAAACACTGAAGCTTTCTTT.